The 25 T cell receptor beta chains in this list originate from one sample, sequenced in a study of blood T cell repertoires in COVID-19. Profiling relied on immunoSEQ multiplex PCR, and the TCRdb table lists in-frame clones only, not all of them. The sample contains tens of thousands of clones, approximately 87% of which appear only once. Sequenced material: peripheral blood. The receptors originated from a man aged 50 to 59 with active COVID-19.

V and J are TRBV27 and TRBJ1-1; no clear D gene. Germline V gene data show CDR1 as MNHEY and CDR2 as SMNVEV (reference sequence). V lost 7 bases and J lost 6, with 15 bases in between. The CDR3 has 13 residues. CDR3 residues: CASTPRRSAEAFF. The CDR3 coding sequence is TGTGCCAGCACCCCCCGCCGTTCGGCTGAAGCTTTCTTT.

This chain's CDR3 is CASRETSGITDTQYF. In nucleotides, the CDR3 is TGTGCCAGCAGGGAGACTAGCGGGATCACAGATACGCAGTATTTT. This chain connects TRBV2 to TRBJ2-3, with 11 bases lining up with TRBD2. The germline gives CDR1 SNHLY, CDR2 FYNNEI. With V trimmed by 6 bases and J by 2 bases, 4 bases remained unmatched. The length of the CDR3 is 15 residues.

With respect to this clone: Other DNA variants within this sample encode the same CDR3. The chain couples TRBV9 to TRBJ2-7, with 7 bases that match TRBD2. Germline-derived CDR1 and CDR2 are SGDLS and YYNGEE. CDR3 length equals 14 residues. The ends lost 4 bases at V and 5 bases at J; junction bases unmatched: 9. CDR3 nucleotide sequence: TGTGCCAGCAGCATGAGCGGGAAACTTGACGAGCAGTACTTC. Translation: CASSMSGKLDEQYF.

The gene calls are TRBV3-1 (or the pseudogene TRBV3-2) and TRBJ2-3; the D is unclear. The V end lost 5 bases, the J end lost 0 bases, and 6 bases lay between the germline ends. In germline, CDR1 is LGHDT, CDR2 YNNKEL (reference sequence). The CDR3 contains 13 residues. The CDR3 DNA reads TGTGCCAGCAGCACCGGGAGCACAGATACGCAGTATTTT. Residues: CASSTGSTDTQYF.

This chain connects TRBV2 to TRBJ1-6, with D hard to call. CDR1 and CDR2 (germline): SNHLY, FYNNEI. The ends were cut back, 6 bases at V and 1 base at J, with 16 bases in the middle. This CDR3 has 17 residues. CDR3 in DNA: TGTGCCAGCAGCTCAGGACTGACGGGGTCCTATAATTCACCCCTCCACTTT. This codes for CASSSGLTGSYNSPLHF.

This chain connects TRBV4-1 to TRBJ1-1, with D possibly TRBD1 on 6 matching bases. Germline lookup yields CDR1 MGHRA and CDR2 YSYEKL. The CDR3 covers 18 residues. Trimming stripped 7 bases from V and 1 base from J, with 25 bases between. CDR3 DNA: TGCGCCAGCACTCATGCAAGGGGGGGGATGGTAGGGAACACTGAAGCTTTCTTT. Translating it yields CASTHARGGMVGNTEAFF.

V usage is TRBV5-5 and J usage is TRBJ2-7; a weak D match, TRBD1 (7 bases). The CDR3 is made up of 14 amino acids. Trimming pared 3 bases from V and 3 bases from J, leaving 13 bases between. The V gene's germline CDR1 is SGHKS and CDR2 YYEKEE (reference sequence). CDR3 in DNA: TGTGCCAGCAGCTGGGGGGCAGGGGGCTACGAGCAGTACTTC. This codes for CASSWGAGGYEQYF.

The count of this clone is one. The genes are TRBV7-2 and TRBJ2-1, with 12 bases matching TRBD2. The germline V gene has CDR1 SGHTA and CDR2 FQGNSA. There are 16 residues in the CDR3. V dropped 2 bases and J dropped 6; count of bases not matched to a gene: 5. CDR3 loop: CASSLYASGRANEQFF. CDR3 coding DNA: TGTGCCAGCAGCTTATATGCTAGCGGGAGGGCCAATGAGCAGTTCTTC. Together with reference TRBV7-2 and TRBJ2-1, the CDR3 gives the full variable domain: GAGVSQSPSNKVTEKGKDVELRCDPISGHTALYWYRQSLGQGLEFLIYFQGNSAPDKSGLPSDRFSAERTGGSVSTLTIQRTQQEDSAVYLCASSLYASGRANEQFFGPGTRLTVL.

The J gene is TRBJ2-7, the V gene TRBV2, with 7 bases aligning to TRBD2. CDR1 is SNHLY, CDR2 FYNNEI, per germline. The CDR3 sequence is 11 residues long. Losses at the gene ends were 6 bases for V and 11 bases for J; bases not matched to a gene: 7. The DNA of the CDR3 is TGTGCCAGCAGGGCCCGGGACTACGAGTACTTC. Encoded protein: CASRARDYEYF.

The J gene is TRBJ2-1, the V gene TRBV19, with 8 bases fitting TRBD1. The CDR3 runs to 15 residues. The germline gives CDR1 LNHDA, CDR2 SQIVND (reference sequence). With V trimmed by 10 bases and J by 5 bases, 13 bases remained unmatched. The CDR3 region has the DNA TGTGCCATAACCCGACTATGGACAGGGAACAATGAGCAGTTCTTC. Encoded protein: CAITRLWTGNNEQFF.

The rearrangement uses TRBV7-2 and TRBJ2-7; 9 bases fit TRBD1. Germline trimming cut 5 bases from V and 0 bases from J; bases unmatched to any gene: 5. The CDR3 is 15 residues long. Germline V gene sequence: CDR1 SGHTA, CDR2 FQGNSA. The CDR3 nucleotides read TGTGCCAGCAGCCTTACGACAGGGGGCTCCTACGAGCAGTACTTC. As protein: CASSLTTGGSYEQYF.

Only one count was recorded for this clone. The chain joins TRBV5-4 to TRBJ2-3; 7 bases line up with TRBD1. The V and J ends lost 3 bases and 5 bases, in that order; junction bases with no gene match: 15. The CDR3 is made up of 17 amino acids. Germline loops: CDR1 SGHNT, CDR2 YYREEE (reference sequence). CDR3 loop: CASSSPSTGSLVDTQYF. CDR3 DNA: TGTGCCAGCAGCTCTCCTTCGACAGGGTCCCTCGTAGATACGCAGTATTTT.

This chain connects TRBV18 to TRBJ1-1; D not resolved. Germline V lookup: CDR1 KGHSH, CDR2 LQKENI. The CDR3 totals 16 residues. Trimming pared 0 bases from V and 0 bases from J, leaving 11 bases between. CDR3 protein: CASSPPSVPMNTEAFF. CDR3 DNA sequence: TGTGCCAGCTCACCACCATCAGTCCCCATGAACACTGAAGCTTTCTTT.

CDR3 in amino acids: CAWSEGQGNTGELFF. As DNA, the CDR3 is TGTGCCTGGAGTGAGGGACAGGGGAACACCGGGGAGCTGTTTTTT. The chain links TRBV30 to TRBJ2-2, with 9 bases fitting TRBD1. Germline assignment: CDR1 GTSNPN and CDR2 SVGIG (reference sequence). This CDR3 is 15 amino acids long. With 1 base clipped from V and 1 base from J, the junction kept 1 base outside the gene matches.

The CDR3 region is CASSSVDGTASSYEQYF. As DNA, the CDR3 is TGTGCCAGCAGTTCTGTAGACGGGACAGCGAGCTCCTACGAGCAGTACTTC. The genes are TRBV27 and TRBJ2-7; 7 bases agree with TRBD1. The J segment lost 0 bases and the V segment lost 4 bases, leaving 12 bases of the junction unmatched. Germline lookup yields CDR1 MNHEY and CDR2 SMNVEV (reference sequence). This CDR3 has 17 residues.

The DNA for the CDR3 is TGTGCCAGCAGCGCGAGAGGTGCTAGCGGGGGGGCCTACAATGAGCAGTTCTTC. It yields the protein CASSARGASGGAYNEQFF. The gene calls are TRBV21-1 and TRBJ2-1; no DNA check was done on the table's D call, TRBD2. TRBV21-1 is assigned pseudogene status. This CDR3 contains 18 residues.

This clone was counted a single time. The chain carries TRBV7-3 and TRBJ2-7, with 11 positions matching TRBD2. CDR1 is SGHTA and CDR2 is FQGTGA in the germline V gene. Losses at the gene ends were 5 bases for V and 3 bases for J; bases not matched to a gene: 3. The CDR3 has 14 residues. CDR3 sequence reads: CASSPGTSGYEQYF. The CDR3 DNA sequence: TGTGCCAGCAGCCCTGGGACTAGCGGCTACGAGCAGTACTTC.

The chain carries TRBV7-2 and TRBJ1-2, with TRBD1 matching 8 bases. Germline values: CDR1 SGHTA, CDR2 FQGNSA. Germline trimming cut 5 bases from V and 6 bases from J; bases unmatched to any gene: 20. The length of the CDR3 is 18 residues. The CDR3 DNA is TGTGCCAGCAGCCCGCTTCGGGACTGGACAGGGAAGGAGGATGGCTACACCTTC. Amino acid sequence: CASSPLRDWTGKEDGYTF.

The rearrangement uses TRBV11-2 and TRBJ1-3; no firm D call. The V end lost 3 bases, the J end lost 4 bases, and 10 bases lay between the germline ends. CDR1 and CDR2 from the germline V gene are SGHAT and FQNNGV. The CDR3 length is 14 residues. CDR3 sequence reads: CASSFNVEGNTIYF. In DNA form, the CDR3 reads TGTGCCAGCAGCTTCAACGTTGAGGGAAACACCATATATTTT. Complete variable domain (other parts from reference TRBV11-2 and TRBJ1-3): EAGVAQSPRYKIIEKRQSVAFWCNPISGHATLYWYQQILGQGPKLLIQFQNNGVVDDSQLPKDRFSAERLKGVDSTLKIQPAKLEDSAVYLCASSFNVEGNTIYFGEGSWLTVV.

The chain employs TRBV28 and TRBJ2-5; TRBD1 is a possible D gene (5 bases). Trimming stripped 6 bases from V and 5 bases from J, with 13 bases between. CDR3 length equals 13 residues. Germline loops: CDR1 MDHEN, CDR2 SYDVKM. The CDR3 reads CASREGAEETQYF. CDR3 DNA sequence: TGTGCCAGCAGAGAAGGGGCTGAGGAGACCCAGTACTTC.

The CDR3 region is CAWSVPRTAYEQYF. CDR3 coding DNA: TGTGCCTGGAGTGTACCCCGGACAGCCTACGAGCAGTACTTC. This chain links TRBV30 with TRBJ2-7; tentative D call: TRBD1 (6 bases). This CDR3 contains 14 residues. Germline CDR1 GTSNPN, CDR2 SVGIG (reference sequence). Trimming cost V 0 bases and J 2 bases, with 11 bases left between them. Full variable domain (rest looked up from reference TRBV30 and TRBJ2-7): SQTIHQWPATLVQPVGSPLSLECTVEGTSNPNLYWYRQAAGRGLQLLFYSVGIGQISSEVPQNLSASRPQDRQFILSSKKLLLSDSGFYLCAWSVPRTAYEQYFGPGTRLTVT.

The chain joins TRBV19 to TRBJ1-2, with a tentative D call TRBD1 (6 bases). The ends were cut back, 7 bases at V and 4 bases at J, with 13 bases in the middle. From germline, CDR1 is LNHDA and CDR2 SQIVND (reference sequence). CDR3 length: 13 amino acids. The CDR3 region has the DNA TGTGCCAGTACTCCACAGGGCGGCTATGGCTACACCTTC. Translation gives CASTPQGGYGYTF.

The rearrangement uses TRBV4-1 and TRBJ2-7; D not certain. Germline V gene data show CDR1 as MGHRA and CDR2 as YSYEKL. The V end was cut by 3 bases, the J end by 2 bases, with 14 bases between. The CDR3 contains 15 residues. CDR3 protein: CASSHPVAKTYEQYF. CDR3 nucleotides: TGCGCCAGCAGCCACCCTGTCGCTAAGACCTACGAGCAGTACTTC.

The rearrangement uses TRBV6-2 or TRBV6-3 and TRBJ2-7; tentatively, D is TRBD2 (6 bases). CDR1 is MNHEY, CDR2 SVGEGT, per germline. Trimming removed 0 bases at V and 3 bases at J, with 18 bases between. The CDR3 contains 17 residues. CDR3 protein: CASSYSRVEGSYYEQYF. CDR3 nucleotides: TGTGCCAGCAGTTACTCGAGAGTGGAGGGTAGCTACTACGAGCAGTACTTC.

This clone was detected once. The chain has TRBV30 and TRBJ2-1; 13 bases match TRBD2. This CDR3 comprises 16 residues. Germline lookup yields CDR1 GTSNPN and CDR2 SVGIG (reference sequence). J was trimmed by 8 bases and V by 3 bases; bases with no gene match: 10. Written as DNA, the CDR3 is TGTGCCTGGAGGCTGACCGGGACTAGCGGGATCGATGAGCAGTTCTTC. It yields the protein CAWRLTGTSGIDEQFF.